This T cell receptor (beta chain) stems from a study of blood T cell repertoires in COVID-19 (dated by TCRdb to about 2020). As for the study more broadly: The collaborator samples originated in the United States, Italy and Spain and spanned the acute and convalescent phases of COVID-19. The material from the prospective study consisted of cDNA or gDNA derived from T cells, B-cell-depleted T cells, or PBMCs. The repertoires were released in a freely available public database intended as a resource for research on the immune response to SARS-CoV-2. Deeply sampled blood TCRbeta repertoires from subjects exposed to, actively infected with, or recovered from COVID-19 were included in the dataset. Where available, HLA class I and class II types were obtained from metadata supplied by the sample provider rather than from assay-based typing. Sample metadata almost always included a de-identified subject ID, COVID-19 status, age in years and sex. The samples were drawn from the first 160 participants of the ongoing ImmuneRACE study and from 1,254 subjects provided by 6 global collaborators. Beyond this particular receptor, the publication reports: How much clinical and demographic metadata was included differed by source and by participant, and the metadata was provided uncurated.

The cysteine opens and the phenylalanine closes a CDR3 of 16 amino acids. The sequence is cut down to CDR3 DNA, 48 bases in frame from base 1. V is pared back by 5 bases and J by 8 bases, with 22 bases lying between the germline termini. Reading the germline V gene (reference sequence) gives CDR1 PRHDT and CDR2 FYEKMQ. Whole blood was collected in K2EDTA tubes by collaborating institutions according to the institutions' own protocols. For TCRbeta analysis, collaborator samples were shipped as frozen whole blood, as isolated PBMCs, or as DNA extracted from either sample type. The immunoSEQ Assay, a bias-controlled multiplex PCR, was used to amplify TCRbeta CDR3 regions from genomic DNA. In the authors' own workflow: Nucleated cell counts per sample were estimated from amplification of reference gene primers within the assay. To quantify the absolute abundance of each unique TCRbeta CDR3 rearrangement, sequence reads were collapsed and filtered. For each sample, productive Simpson clonality was calculated as the square root of Simpson's diversity index across productive rearrangements. The source is immuneACCESS, and TCRdb retained only in-frame sequences with V and J called. Part of the clones is not carried over; for the studies checked, unresolved V genes explain less than half of this, and the remainder is unexplained. That table is the source of V, J and clone size, and D and trimming were worked out from the DNA. In this sample the table shows around 220,000 clones, around 90% of which occur a single time. 1.5% of the sample is in the top ten clones.

A word on this clone: The specificity of this receptor is unknown. It has no much larger one-base neighbor in the sample; base qualities were not kept. This specimen includes other DNA sequences encoding the same CDR3.

The chain is made from TRBV13 and TRBJ2-1; the D gene is possibly TRBD2, with 8 bases matching. This sequence originates from a man aged 18 to 30 with active or convalescent COVID-19. Material for sequencing was peripheral blood. The CDR3 region has the sequence CASSPTGTAGGDEQFF. The DNA sequence reads TGTGCCAGCAGCCCGACAGGGACGGCCGGGGGGGATGAGCAGTTCTTC.